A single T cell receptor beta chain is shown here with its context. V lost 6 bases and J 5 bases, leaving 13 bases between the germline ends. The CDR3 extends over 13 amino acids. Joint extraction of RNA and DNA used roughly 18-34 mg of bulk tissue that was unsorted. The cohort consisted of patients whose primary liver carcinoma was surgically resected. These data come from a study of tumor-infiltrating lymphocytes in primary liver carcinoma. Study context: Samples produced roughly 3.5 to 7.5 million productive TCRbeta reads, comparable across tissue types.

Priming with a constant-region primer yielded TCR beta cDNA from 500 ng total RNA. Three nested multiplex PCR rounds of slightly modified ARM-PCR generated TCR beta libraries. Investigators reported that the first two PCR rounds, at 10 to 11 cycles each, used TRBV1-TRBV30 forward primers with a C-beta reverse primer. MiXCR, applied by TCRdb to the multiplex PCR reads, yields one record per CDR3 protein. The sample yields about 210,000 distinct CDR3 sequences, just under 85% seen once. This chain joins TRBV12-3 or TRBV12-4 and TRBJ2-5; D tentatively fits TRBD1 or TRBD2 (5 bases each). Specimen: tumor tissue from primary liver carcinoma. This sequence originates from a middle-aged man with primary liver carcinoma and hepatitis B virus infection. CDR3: CASSQTGTETQYF. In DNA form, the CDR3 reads TGTGCCAGCAGCCAAACCGGGACGGAGACCCAGTACTTC.